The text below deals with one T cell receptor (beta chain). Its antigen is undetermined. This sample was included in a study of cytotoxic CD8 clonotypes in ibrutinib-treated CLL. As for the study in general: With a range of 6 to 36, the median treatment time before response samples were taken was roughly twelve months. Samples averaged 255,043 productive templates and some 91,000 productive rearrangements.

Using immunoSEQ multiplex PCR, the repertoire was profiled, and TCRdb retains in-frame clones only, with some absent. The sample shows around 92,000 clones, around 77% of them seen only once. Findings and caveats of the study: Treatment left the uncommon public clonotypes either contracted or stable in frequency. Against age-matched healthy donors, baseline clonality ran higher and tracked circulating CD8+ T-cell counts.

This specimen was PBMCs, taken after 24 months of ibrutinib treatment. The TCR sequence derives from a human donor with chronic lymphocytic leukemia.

The CDR3 nucleotides are TGTGCCAGCAGCCGCGAGGGTTCCGATAATTCACCCCTCCACTTT. Amino acid sequence: CASSREGSDNSPLHF. The chain joins TRBV7-6 to TRBJ1-6; D gene uncertain. This CDR3 spans 15 amino acids. Germline-derived CDR1 and CDR2 are SGHVS and FNYEAQ. The V gene lost 5 bases and the J gene lost 5 bases, with 13 bases spanning the gap.